This record concerns one T cell receptor (beta chain) sequence. This entry comes from a study of control samples from healthy donors and cancer patients. TCRdb's table, derived via immunoSEQ multiplex PCR, lists solely in-frame clones and lacks some. Of almost 90,000 clones listed, around nine tenths are singletons. The CDR3 contains 15 residues. V dropped 7 bases and J dropped 0 bases, with 15 bases sitting between them. Germline V gene lookup returns CDR1 MNHEY and CDR2 SVGAGI. J is TRBJ1-2 and V is TRBV6-5; a possible D gene is TRBD1 (5 bases). What was sequenced was blood. The source of this sequence is a man in his thirties or forties in good health. CDR3 protein: CASTLGTAPNYGYTF. The CDR3 nucleotides are TGTGCCAGCACCCTAGGGACGGCTCCTAACTATGGCTACACCTTC.